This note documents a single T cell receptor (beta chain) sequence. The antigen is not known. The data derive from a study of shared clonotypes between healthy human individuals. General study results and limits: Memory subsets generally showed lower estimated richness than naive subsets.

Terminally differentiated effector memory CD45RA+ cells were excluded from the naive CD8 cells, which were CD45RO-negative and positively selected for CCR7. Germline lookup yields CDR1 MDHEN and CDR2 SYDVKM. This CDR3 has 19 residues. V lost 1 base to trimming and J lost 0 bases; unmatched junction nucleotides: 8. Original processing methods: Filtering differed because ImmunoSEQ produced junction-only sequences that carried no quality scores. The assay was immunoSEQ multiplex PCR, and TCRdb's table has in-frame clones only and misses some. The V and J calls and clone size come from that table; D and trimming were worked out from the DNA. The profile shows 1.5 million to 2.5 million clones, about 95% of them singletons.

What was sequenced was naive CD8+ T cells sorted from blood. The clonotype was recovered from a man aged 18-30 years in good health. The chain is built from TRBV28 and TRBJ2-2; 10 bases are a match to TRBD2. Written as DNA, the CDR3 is TGTGCCAGCAGTTTATTGCGGCTAGCGGGGGCGACGAACACCGGGGAGCTGTTTTTT. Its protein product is CASSLLRLAGATNTGELFF.